Following are 5 T cell receptor beta chains from one sample sequenced in a study of blood T cell repertoires in COVID-19. TCRdb's copy holds only in-frame clones and misses some; the assay was immunoSEQ multiplex PCR. The data show approximately 280,000 clones, around 89% seen once. Sequences were obtained from PBMCs or T cells enriched from blood (not recorded which). Receptors were obtained from a woman aged 18-30 years with acute COVID-19.

The genes are TRBV6-5 and TRBJ1-6; D may be TRBD1 (6 bases). V lost 6 bases, J lost 8 bases, and 17 bases lay in between. This CDR3 comprises 15 residues. CDR1 MNHEY and CDR2 SVGAGI come from the germline V gene. This chain's CDR3 is CASSIRRQGYSPLHF. CDR3 DNA: TGTGCCAGCAGCATACGGCGGCAGGGGTATTCACCCCTCCACTTT.

The chain couples TRBV3-1 (or the pseudogene TRBV3-2) to TRBJ1-2; D gene uncertain. The CDR3 runs 13 residues. V was pared by 0 bases and J by 8 bases, with 10 bases between. Germline assignment: CDR1 LGHDT and CDR2 YNNKEL (reference sequence). The CDR3 coding sequence is TGTGCCAGCAGCCAAGATTCGAGGGCCGGCTACACCTTC. Protein: CASSQDSRAGYTF.

This sequence joins TRBV19 and TRBJ2-3; TRBD2 matches 10 bases. CDR1 LNHDA and CDR2 SQIVND come from the germline V gene (reference sequence). CDR3 length equals 16 residues. V lost 4 bases, J lost 0 bases, and 4 bases stayed unmatched. CDR3 amino acids: CASSTLAGASTDTQYF. CDR3 sequence (DNA): TGTGCCAGTAGTACCCTAGCGGGAGCTAGCACAGATACGCAGTATTTT.

This sequence joins TRBV7-8 and TRBJ2-2; 8 positions agree with TRBD2. CDR1 is SGHVS and CDR2 is FQNEAQ in the germline V gene. With V trimmed by 2 bases and J by 7 bases, 12 bases remained unmatched. The CDR3 spans 17 residues. Here the CDR3 reads CASSLRIAGNKVGELFF. DNA of the CDR3: TGTGCCAGCAGCTTAAGGATAGCGGGAAACAAGGTCGGGGAGCTGTTTTTT.

This rearrangement joins TRBV9 to TRBJ1-3; 10 bases line up with TRBD1. CDR3 length: 17 residues. Unmatched junction bases numbered 6, after V lost 3 bases and J lost 0 bases. From germline, CDR1 is SGDLS and CDR2 YYNGEE. The CDR3 sequence is CASSGPRDRGSGNTIYF. The CDR3 region has the DNA TGTGCCAGCAGCGGACCCCGGGACAGGGGCTCTGGAAACACCATATATTTT.